One sample yielded the 27 T cell receptor beta chains listed below, sequenced in a study of cytomegalovirus exposure and HLA in healthy donors (dated 2017 in TCRdb). Library method: the immunoSEQ multiplex PCR assay. A mixture of 60 forward primers for TCR Vbeta segments and 13 reverse primers for TCR Jbeta segments was used in the multiplex PCR. TCRdb limited this immuneACCESS table to in-frame rearrangements with V and J called. A share of clones is missing; checked studies link under half to unresolved V genes, and the rest is unexplained. The sample records 150,000 to 200,000 clones, over 80% of which are singletons. The ten biggest clones cover around 1.4% of the sample. Sequences were obtained from PBMCs. These receptors were taken from a girl between 10 and 17 years old in good health and CMV-seropositive.

The V call is TRBV4-3, the J call TRBJ2-2, with TRBD2 matching over 7 bases. This CDR3 spans 14 amino acids. Per germline, CDR1 LGHNA and CDR2 YSLEER. After removal of 4 bases from V and 7 bases from J, the junction contained 6 bases not matched to a gene. The CDR3 spells CASSRTSVSGELFF. The CDR3 DNA reads as TGCGCCAGCAGCCGAACTAGCGTTAGCGGGGAGCTGTTTTTT.

This clone was counted once. The rearrangement joins TRBV2 to TRBJ2-7, with 7 bases aligning to TRBD1. CDR3 length: 14 amino acids. Germline CDR1 reads SNHLY; CDR2 reads FYNNEI. V dropped 4 bases and J dropped 4; count of bases not matched to a gene: 7. This chain's CDR3 is CASSGGDRVYEQYF. CDR3 coding DNA: TGTGCCAGCAGTGGAGGGGACAGAGTTTACGAGCAGTACTTC.

V and J are TRBV2 and TRBJ2-2; perhaps TRBD2 as D (5 bases). The V end lost 8 bases, the J end lost 1 base, and 8 bases lay between the germline ends. Germline V gives CDR1 SNHLY, CDR2 FYNNEI. This CDR3 is 13 amino acids long. The DNA of the CDR3 is TGTGCCAGCGGACTCAAGAACACCGGGGAGCTGTTTTTT. Amino acids: CASGLKNTGELFF.

This clone is a singleton in its sample. This rearrangement joins TRBV18 to TRBJ2-3, with 9 positions matching TRBD2. This CDR3 region has 17 residues. V lost 3 bases to trimming and J lost 3 bases; unmatched junction nucleotides: 10. The germline gives CDR1 KGHSH, CDR2 LQKENI. The CDR3, as DNA: TGTGCCAGCTCACCCCCGGGACTAGCATTTGTAACAGATACGCAGTATTTT. This encodes CASSPPGLAFVTDTQYF.

This clone has more than one count but fewer than ten. The V call is TRBV7-9, the J call TRBJ2-3; 8 bases agree with TRBD2. Germline CDR1 reads SEHNR; CDR2 reads FQNEAQ (reference sequence). CDR3 size: 16 residues. V lost 5 bases, J lost 0 bases, and 7 bases stayed unmatched. The CDR3 region has the DNA TGTGCCAGCAGCCCAACTAGCGGCCCTAGCACAGATACGCAGTATTTT. Protein product: CASSPTSGPSTDTQYF.

The chain is built from TRBV5-4 and TRBJ2-1, with a tentative D call TRBD2 (5 bases). The germline gives CDR1 SGHNT, CDR2 YYREEE (reference sequence). This CDR3 is built from 15 residues. V gave up 3 bases and J gave up 3 bases, with 13 bases separating them. The chain's CDR3 is CASSSLERIYNEQFF. As DNA, the CDR3 is TGTGCCAGCAGCTCGTTAGAGCGGATCTACAATGAGCAGTTCTTC.

The rearrangement joins TRBV13 to TRBJ1-1; 7 bases match TRBD1. J was trimmed by 0 bases and V by 2 bases; bases with no gene match: 3. The CDR3 has 15 amino acids. Germline CDR1 reads PRHDT; CDR2 reads FYEKMQ (reference sequence). CDR3 region: CASSLHDRVNTEAFF. The CDR3 DNA follows: TGTGCCAGCAGCTTACACGACAGGGTGAACACTGAAGCTTTCTTT.

This clone came up once. This CDR3 reads CASSVEGTSGFLDTQYF. CDR3 sequence (DNA): TGTGCCAGCAGCGTAGAGGGGACTAGCGGGTTCCTAGATACGCAGTATTTT. The genes are TRBV9 and TRBJ2-3; 12 bases match TRBD2. Unmatched junction bases numbered 7, after V lost 0 bases and J lost 5 bases. CDR1 is SGDLS and CDR2 is YYNGEE in the germline V gene. The CDR3 is made up of 17 amino acids.

This clone was detected only once. V and J are TRBV10-1 and TRBJ1-2, with a possible D match to TRBD1 (5 bases). Germline V gives CDR1 WNHNN, CDR2 SYGVQD (reference sequence). The V end lost 4 bases, the J end lost 6 bases, and 12 bases lay between the germline ends. The CDR3 has 13 residues. The CDR3 is CASSVGRADGYTF. CDR3 nucleotide sequence: TGCGCCAGCAGTGTGGGCAGGGCCGATGGCTACACCTTC.

V gene TRBV13 combines with J gene TRBJ2-1, with D possibly being TRBD1 (7 bases). V was clipped by 5 bases and J by 2 bases, with 10 bases between them. This CDR3 contains 14 residues. Per germline, CDR1 PRHDT and CDR2 FYEKMQ (reference sequence). CDR3 DNA: TGTGCCAGCAGCGTCAGGGGGGCCTACAATGAGCAGTTCTTC. Translation gives CASSVRGAYNEQFF.

This rearrangement joins TRBV4-3 to TRBJ2-3; TRBD2 is a possible D gene (6 bases). Trimming stripped 1 base from V and 2 bases from J, with 16 bases between. Germline CDR1 reads LGHNA; CDR2 reads YSLEER. The CDR3 has 17 amino acids. The CDR3 loop is CASSQGRGPYPTDTQYF. CDR3 nucleotide sequence: TGCGCCAGCAGCCAAGGGCGGGGTCCCTATCCCACAGATACGCAGTATTTT.

V gene TRBV5-4 combines with J gene TRBJ1-5; 9 nucleotides match TRBD1. From germline, CDR1 is SGHNT and CDR2 YYREEE (reference sequence). This CDR3 is 15 amino acids long. With V trimmed by 5 bases and J by 5 bases, 8 bases remained unmatched. The CDR3 bases are TGTGCCAGCAGTTCCGGGACAGGGAAGCATCAGCCCCAGCATTTT. This codes for CASSSGTGKHQPQHF.

The V gene is TRBV5-1, the J gene TRBJ2-3, with 10 bases identical to TRBD1. This CDR3 region has 16 residues. The germline V gene has CDR1 SGHRS and CDR2 YFSETQ. The ends lost 4 bases at V and 0 bases at J; junction bases unmatched: 5. The CDR3 loop reads CASSPGTGVSTDTQYF. The CDR3 coding sequence is TGCGCCAGCAGCCCCGGGACAGGGGTGAGCACAGATACGCAGTATTTT.

The chain employs TRBV6-5 and TRBJ1-1; 7 bases map to TRBD1. This CDR3 has 14 residues. Per the germline V gene, CDR1 is MNHEY and CDR2 is SVGAGI. Unmatched junction bases numbered 11, after V lost 2 bases and J lost 11 bases. The CDR3 loop reads CASSYLGGQLKAFF. The CDR3 DNA reads TGTGCCAGCAGTTACCTAGGGGGACAGCTGAAGGCTTTCTTT.

The rearrangement uses TRBV6-5 and TRBJ2-7, with TRBD1 identical over 8 bases. V shed 6 bases and J 2 bases; nucleotides not matched to a gene: 6. This CDR3 spans 14 amino acids. CDR1 is MNHEY and CDR2 is SVGAGI in the germline V gene. CDR3: CASRGGQGPYEQYF. The CDR3 DNA sequence: TGTGCCAGCAGGGGAGGACAGGGACCCTACGAGCAGTACTTC.

V usage is TRBV6-6 and J usage is TRBJ1-5; tentative D call: TRBD1 (5 bases). This CDR3 contains 14 residues. Trimming removed 5 bases from V and 4 bases from J, with 12 bases in between. The germline V gene encodes CDR1 MNHNY and CDR2 SVGAGI (reference sequence). In DNA, the CDR3 is TGTGCCAGCAGTAAGGGGTTGGAGAATCAGCCCCAGCATTTT. It codes for CASSKGLENQPQHF.

CDR3 bases: TGCGCCAGCAGCGGTACTCTGACTGGGTATGGCTACACCTTC. This codes for CASSGTLTGYGYTF. This chain connects TRBV10-1 to TRBJ1-2; the D is unclear. This CDR3 is built from 14 residues. CDR1 is WNHNN and CDR2 is SYGVQD in the germline V gene (reference sequence). V lost 6 bases and J lost 5, with 16 bases in between.

The count of this clone is one. The chain employs TRBV11-3 and TRBJ2-1; 12 nucleotides align to TRBD2. V gave up 4 bases and J gave up 6 bases; unmatched junction bases: 4. The CDR3 totals 15 residues. Per the germline V gene, CDR1 is SGHNT and CDR2 is YENEEA. The CDR3 DNA is TGTGCCAGCAGCTCGAGACTAGCGGGAGCCAATGAGCAGTTCTTC. Its protein product is CASSSRLAGANEQFF.

V gene TRBV5-1 combines with J gene TRBJ2-7, with D maybe TRBD1 (6 bases). Trimming took 4 bases from V and 4 from J, leaving 15 bases between them. Germline CDR1 SGHRS, CDR2 YFSETQ. The CDR3 sequence is 14 residues long. The CDR3: CASSPKRTVYEQYF. CDR3 nucleotides: TGCGCCAGCAGCCCCAAACGGACAGTATACGAGCAGTACTTC.

The chain has TRBV10-2 and TRBJ2-7, with a possible D match to TRBD2 (5 bases). The ends were cut back, 6 bases at V and 2 bases at J, with 17 bases in the middle. Germline V gene lookup returns CDR1 WSHSY and CDR2 SAAADI. The CDR3 contains 15 residues. The CDR3 spells CASSPRVARTYEQYF. The CDR3 nucleotides read TGCGCCAGCAGCCCTCGGGTAGCGCGCACCTACGAGCAGTACTTC.

The gene calls are TRBV5-6 and TRBJ2-7; 8 nucleotides line up with TRBD2. CDR1 and CDR2 from the germline V gene are SGHDT and YYEEEE. Unmatched junction bases numbered 4, after V lost 0 bases and J lost 2 bases. The CDR3 has 15 residues. CDR3 DNA sequence: TGTGCCAGCAGCTTGGGGGTAGCGGGGACCTACGAGCAGTACTTC. Its translation is CASSLGVAGTYEQYF.

V usage is TRBV19 and J usage is TRBJ2-5, with a weak D call TRBD1 (7 bases). The germline CDR1 and CDR2 sequences are LNHDA and SQIVND (reference sequence). Trimming pared 4 bases from V and 4 bases from J, leaving 10 bases between. The CDR3 has 13 residues. The CDR3 DNA reads as TGTGCCAGTAGTAGCCAGGGGGGAGAGACCCAGTACTTC. Translated, it gives CASSSQGGETQYF.

This chain uses TRBV5-4 with TRBJ2-5, with a possible D match to TRBD2 (6 bases). The length of the CDR3 is 14 residues. Per germline, CDR1 SGHNT and CDR2 YYREEE (reference sequence). V dropped 0 bases and J dropped 9 bases, with 15 bases sitting between them. The DNA for the CDR3 is TGTGCCAGCAGCTTGGTTGGGGGGAGCAGGGCCCAGTACTTC. Translated, it gives CASSLVGGSRAQYF.

The chain couples TRBV5-6 to TRBJ1-1; 11 positions agree with TRBD1. V dropped 3 bases and J dropped 7; count of bases not matched to a gene: 5. CDR1 SGHDT and CDR2 YYEEEE come from the germline V gene. The CDR3 is 14 residues long. In nucleotides, the CDR3 is TGTGCCAGCAGCTCAGGACAGGGGGCAAGTGAAGCTTTCTTT. Translated: CASSSGQGASEAFF.

V is TRBV19 and J is TRBJ2-2; possible D gene TRBD2, 5 bases. The germline V and J ends were trimmed by 5 bases and 5 bases, with 15 bases remaining between them. CDR1 is LNHDA, CDR2 SQIVND, per germline (reference sequence). This CDR3 has 15 amino acids. The CDR3 here is CASSGGRTFTGELFF. The DNA of the CDR3 is TGTGCCAGTAGTGGCGGGCGGACCTTTACCGGGGAGCTGTTTTTT. Based on the CDR3 plus reference TRBV19 and TRBJ2-2, the full variable domain is DGGITQSPKYLFRKEGQNVTLSCEQNLNHDAMYWYRQDPGQGLRLIYYSQIVNDFQKGDIAEGYSVSREKKESFPLTVTSAQKNPTAFYLCASSGGRTFTGELFFGEGSRLTVL.

This chain joins TRBV20-1 and TRBJ2-5; the D is unclear. Trimming removed 3 bases at V and 5 bases at J, with 7 bases between. CDR3 length: 11 amino acids. Per germline, CDR1 DFQATT and CDR2 SNEGSKA (reference sequence). The CDR3: CSASLGETQYF. CDR3 nucleotide sequence: TGCAGTGCTAGTCTCGGGGAGACCCAGTACTTC.

J is TRBJ2-3 and V is TRBV28, with 9 bases matching TRBD2. Germline trimming cut 3 bases from V and 0 bases from J; bases unmatched to any gene: 7. Germline V CDR1 and CDR2: MDHEN, SYDVKM. CDR3 length: 17 amino acids. The CDR3: CASSLEASGTSTDTQYF. The CDR3 nucleotides read TGTGCCAGCAGTTTGGAAGCTAGCGGGACCAGCACAGATACGCAGTATTTT.